A selection of T cell receptor beta chains follows, all from one sample in a study of cytomegalovirus exposure and HLA in healthy donors. Generated by immunoSEQ multiplex PCR, the TCRdb table keeps only in-frame clones and is missing some. The data hold about 190,000 clones, with 82% observed a single time. Sequenced sample: PBMCs. These receptors all come from a woman aged 18-29 years in good health and CMV-seronegative. CDR3s include the opening cysteine and the closing phenylalanine or tryptophan. D genes are given only for firm matches. Clone size is stated in some rows and not others, as once, few, many or a class when expanded.

D gene	V gene	J gene	clone size	CDR3 protein	CDR3 DNA
-	TRBV19	TRBJ1-2	few	CASSIAQVRDGYTF	TGTGCCAGTAGTATAGCACAGGTACGGGATGGCTACACCTTC
TRBD2	TRBV29-1	TRBJ2-1	-	CSGGGLAGDYNEQFF	TGCAGCGGGGGGGGACTAGCGGGCGACTACAATGAGCAGTTCTTC
-	TRBV5-1	TRBJ2-7	-	CASSLQGTGGEQYF	TGCGCCAGCAGCCTCCAGGGTACCGGGGGCGAGCAGTACTTC
TRBD1	TRBV30	TRBJ1-4	-	CAWINPGQIREKLFF	TGTGCCTGGATCAATCCGGGACAGATTCGCGAAAAACTGTTTTTT
TRBD1	TRBV7-8	TRBJ2-2	-	CASRPGTGPTGELFF	TGTGCCAGCAGGCCCGGGACAGGTCCCACCGGGGAGCTGTTTTTT
TRBD1	TRBV5-5	TRBJ1-1	-	CASSGRDRGYMNTEAFF	TGTGCCAGCAGCGGCCGGGACAGGGGATACATGAACACTGAAGCTTTCTTT
-	TRBV2	TRBJ2-1	-	CASSLGGGVNEQFF	TGTGCCAGCAGTTTGGGAGGGGGGGTCAATGAGCAGTTCTTC
-	TRBV4-1	TRBJ2-1	-	CASSQDSGFSYNEQFF	TGCGCCAGCAGCCAAGACTCGGGATTCTCCTACAATGAGCAGTTCTTC
-	TRBV27	TRBJ1-1	few	CASSLAGWDTEAFF	TGTGCCAGCAGTCTCGCGGGTTGGGACACTGAAGCTTTCTTT
TRBD1	TRBV28	TRBJ1-2	-	CASSLSGGGYTF	TGTGCCAGCAGTTTATCAGGGGGCGGCTACACCTTC
TRBD2	TRBV7-9	TRBJ2-1	once	CASSFVAGAYNEQFF	TGTGCCAGCAGCTTTGTAGCGGGGGCTTACAATGAGCAGTTCTTC
TRBD2	TRBV5-8	TRBJ2-7	-	CASSLDTGTSRNYEQYF	TGTGCCAGCAGCTTGGATACCGGGACTAGCAGAAACTACGAGCAGTACTTC
-	TRBV28	TRBJ1-5	-	CASSPLIVSSTGRYSNQPQHF	TGTGCCAGCAGTCCTCTAATTGTGTCTTCCACAGGGCGATATAGCAATCAGCCCCAGCATTTT
-	TRBV7-2	TRBJ1-1	-	CASSLDSGSTEAFF	TGTGCCAGCAGCTTAGATTCGGGGAGCACTGAAGCTTTCTTT
-	TRBV6-6	TRBJ2-7	-	CASSYHRDNYEQYF	TGTGCCAGCAGTTACCACCGGGACAACTACGAGCAGTACTTC
TRBD1	TRBV29-1	TRBJ2-1	-	CSVEGSGQGDYNEQFF	TGCAGCGTTGAAGGATCCGGACAGGGGGACTACAATGAGCAGTTCTTC
TRBD1	TRBV7-6	TRBJ2-7	-	CASRDREAYEQYF	TGTGCCAGCAGGGACAGGGAAGCCTACGAGCAGTACTTC
TRBD1	TRBV19	TRBJ2-6	-	CASNTDRGRSGANVLTF	TGTGCCAGTAACACAGACAGGGGGCGCTCCGGGGCCAACGTCCTGACTTTC
-	TRBV27	TRBJ1-1	-	CASSPSGLGNTEAFF	TGTGCCAGCAGTCCCTCGGGATTGGGGAACACTGAAGCTTTCTTT
TRBD2	TRBV30	TRBJ2-5	-	CAWSVYSGLDQETQYF	TGTGCCTGGAGTGTATATTCGGGACTAGACCAAGAGACCCAGTACTTC
-	TRBV5-1	TRBJ1-4	once	CASSSDSTNEKLFF	TGCGCCAGCAGCTCGGACAGTACTAATGAAAAACTGTTTTTT
TRBD2	TRBV19	TRBJ2-2	-	CASSLKAGANTGELFF	TGTGCCAGTAGTCTCAAAGCGGGAGCGAACACCGGGGAGCTGTTTTTT
-	TRBV7-5	TRBJ2-1	-	CARSATFDSSYNEQFF	TGTGCCAGAAGCGCTACCTTTGACAGCTCCTACAATGAGCAGTTCTTC
-	TRBV28	TRBJ1-1	-	CASSLLDGEAFF	TGTGCCAGCAGTTTACTTGACGGGGAAGCTTTCTTT
-	TRBV27	TRBJ2-7	-	CASSPGGSYEQYF	TGTGCCAGCAGCCCCGGGGGCTCCTACGAGCAGTACTTC
-	TRBV10-3	TRBJ2-1	-	CAVAATAGVNEQFF	TGTGCCGTAGCGGCGACAGCCGGAGTCAATGAGCAGTTCTTC
-	TRBV9	TRBJ2-3	-	CASSVGIRHTDTQYF	TGTGCCAGCAGCGTAGGGATAAGACACACAGATACGCAGTATTTT
TRBD2	TRBV29-1	TRBJ2-1	-	CSVLSGTSGRARVVIKDNEQFF	TGCAGCGTCCTGTCGGGGACTAGCGGGAGGGCCCGGGTTGTTATCAAGGACAATGAGCAGTTCTTC
-	TRBV28	TRBJ1-2	-	CASSSGGWGYTF	TGTGCCAGCAGTTCGGGGGGATGGGGCTACACCTTC
-	TRBV5-4	TRBJ2-1	-	CASSFVGSSYNEQFF	TGTGCCAGCAGCTTTGTCGGTAGCTCCTACAATGAGCAGTTCTTC
-	TRBV6-6	TRBJ1-5	-	CAGATDSNQPQHF	TGTGCCGGGGCAACTGATAGCAATCAGCCCCAGCATTTT
-	TRBV2	TRBJ2-5	-	CASRGLVETQYF	TGTGCCAGCAGAGGACTGGTAGAGACCCAGTACTTC
-	TRBV7-9	TRBJ2-2	-	CASSLSGTPFYGELFF	TGTGCCAGCAGCTTGTCCGGGACTCCCTTTTATGGGGAGCTGTTTTTT
TRBD2	TRBV11-3	TRBJ2-1	-	CASSLIAGAEQFF	TGTGCCAGCAGCTTAATAGCGGGGGCTGAGCAGTTCTTC
-	TRBV5-1	TRBJ1-1	-	CASSSDGEKAVWAFF	TGCGCCAGCAGCTCAGACGGGGAAAAGGCGGTTTGGGCTTTCTTT
-	TRBV21-1	TRBJ2-7	-	CASSKAHTAGQGSHEQYF	TGTGCCAGCAGCAAAGCGCATACTGCGGGCCAAGGGAGCCACGAGCAGTACTTC
TRBD2	TRBV15	TRBJ2-7	-	CATSSNREGAGEQYF	TGTGCCACCAGCAGTAATAGAGAGGGAGCGGGAGAGCAGTACTTC
TRBD2	TRBV5-1	TRBJ2-7	-	CASNPSGGEAEQYF	TGCGCCAGCAACCCCAGCGGGGGCGAGGCCGAGCAGTACTTC
TRBD2	TRBV6-6	TRBJ2-1	-	CASSYGAGAPNEQFF	TGTGCCAGCAGTTACGGGGCGGGAGCACCCAATGAGCAGTTCTTC
TRBD2	TRBV7-2	TRBJ2-7	-	CASSLVLSGAYEQYF	TGTGCCAGCAGCTTAGTGTTGAGCGGGGCCTACGAGCAGTACTTC
-	TRBV5-1	TRBJ2-1	-	CASSLEASDYNEQFF	TGCGCCAGCAGCTTGGAGGCTAGCGACTACAATGAGCAGTTCTTC
TRBD2	TRBV9	TRBJ2-5	-	CASSHSGSMAETQYF	TGTGCCAGCAGCCATAGCGGGAGTATGGCAGAGACCCAGTACTTC
TRBD2	TRBV7-8	TRBJ2-7	-	CASSHRIVGESGLAGTDEQYF	TGTGCCAGCAGCCACCGAATAGTGGGAGAGTCCGGCCTAGCGGGGACCGACGAGCAGTACTTC
-	TRBV19	TRBJ2-7	-	CASSIDREESEQYF	TGTGCCAGTAGTATAGATCGCGAGGAGAGCGAGCAGTACTTC
-	TRBV10-3	TRBJ2-5	-	CAISDGSYGETQYF	TGTGCCATCAGTGACGGGAGTTACGGAGAGACCCAGTACTTC
-	TRBV15	TRBJ1-2	-	CATTKQGHYGYTF	TGTGCCACCACTAAACAGGGCCACTATGGCTACACCTTC
-	TRBV7-9	TRBJ2-7	-	CASSLGSGVEQYF	TGTGCCAGCAGCTTAGGGAGCGGAGTCGAGCAGTACTTC
-	TRBV13	TRBJ2-7	once	CASSPRTGPGEQYF	TGTGCCAGCAGCCCAAGGACGGGTCCGGGAGAGCAGTACTTC
-	TRBV28	TRBJ1-2	-	CASSLDSSYGYTF	TGTGCCAGCAGCCTCGACAGTTCTTATGGCTACACCTTC
-	TRBV10-3	TRBJ2-1	-	CAIRASADYNEQFF	TGTGCCATCAGAGCTAGCGCCGACTACAATGAGCAGTTCTTC
-	TRBV28	TRBJ2-7	once	CASSLFTGNYEQYF	TGTGCCAGCAGTTTATTTACAGGGAACTACGAGCAGTACTTC
-	TRBV5-1	TRBJ2-1	-	CASSLAAPGHEQFF	TGCGCCAGCAGCTTGGCAGCCCCAGGGCATGAGCAGTTCTTC
TRBD1	TRBV9	TRBJ2-7	-	CASSAGGASDEQYF	TGTGCCAGCAGCGCAGGGGGCGCTTCTGACGAGCAGTACTTC
-	TRBV29-1	TRBJ2-7	-	CSVSLLNSYEQYF	TGCAGCGTCTCTTTGTTAAACTCCTACGAGCAGTACTTC